This entry describes one T cell receptor (beta chain). These data belong to a study of blood T cell repertoires in COVID-19. Study as a whole: PBMCs, B-cell-depleted T cells, or T cells provided the cDNA or gDNA that made up the material.

Some clones are missing from TCRdb's copy, which holds only in-frame ones; the method was immunoSEQ multiplex PCR. Here the sample spans around 160,000 clones, 85% to 90% being singletons. V lost 1 base, J lost 6 bases, and 10 bases stayed unmatched. This CDR3 contains 17 residues. Per the germline V gene, CDR1 is KGHDR and CDR2 is SFDVKD. The specimen sequenced was peripheral blood. The J gene is TRBJ2-3, the V gene TRBV24-1; 9 nucleotides align to TRBD1. The clonotype was recovered from a man between 18 and 29 years old with COVID-19, enrolled during active disease. Here the CDR3 DNA reads TGTGCCACCAGTGATTTCGGGACAGGGTCTGGTTGGGATACGCAGTATTTT. Translating gives CATSDFGTGSGWDTQYF.